This T cell receptor (beta chain) was sequenced during a study of T cells after somatic rescue of genetic block. CDR3 length: 17 residues. V lost 3 bases and J lost 4; bases outside the gene matches: 6. Germline-derived CDR1 and CDR2 are SGHNT and YENEEA. The repertoire was sequenced with immunoSEQ multiplex PCR; TCRdb's copy has only in-frame clones and lacks some. The data show over 12,000 clones, with around 70% seen just once and 14% held by the top ten. The chain carries TRBV11-3 and TRBJ2-3, with 14 bases fitting TRBD2. The specimen was peripheral blood mononuclear cells (PBMCs). The TCR sequence derives from a boy aged 5 to 17. CDR3 bases: TGTGCCAGCAGCTTCTCGACTAGCGGGGGGGCTTCAGATACGCAGTATTTT. Translating gives CASSFSTSGGASDTQYF.